This T cell receptor (beta chain) was sequenced in a study of shared clonotypes between healthy human individuals. Study-wide background: The study enrolled two women and three men aged 18 to 49.

The CDR3 is 13 amino acids. With 5 bases clipped from V and 8 bases from J, the junction kept 8 bases outside the gene matches. Germline loops: CDR1 MDHEN, CDR2 SYDVKM. The donors, healthy adults who were HIV-negative, had experienced no recent acute infections or vaccinations. Assay: immunoSEQ multiplex PCR; the TCRdb copy retains only in-frame clones and omits some. The repertoire includes 2,100,000 or so clones, approximately 94% of them detected once, and 0.1% to 0.15% sits in the top ten. Study-wide points: Generally, estimated richness proved larger in naive subsets than it did in memory subsets. Lower generation probabilities were found for non-shared clonotypes than for those shared by all four donors.

This clone was recorded a few times. Antigen unknown. The specimen sequenced was naive CD4+ T cells sorted from blood. Noted subset: CD45RA+ positively selected. The TCR originated in a man aged 18 to 29 in good health. The rearrangement links TRBV28 to TRBJ1-2; 7 positions agree with TRBD1. The CDR3 loop is CASSQRGQIGYTF. CDR3 bases: TGTGCCAGCAGTCAACGGGGACAGATCGGCTACACCTTC.